This note documents a single TCR beta chain sequence. There is no known antigen for this receptor. Base qualities were left out, and no much larger clone turns up one base away. TCRbeta CDR3 regions were amplified from genomic DNA using the immunoSEQ Assay, a bias-controlled multiplex PCR. The authors' analysis ran thus. The number of nucleated cells in each sample was estimated from the amplification of reference gene primers within the assay. Sequence reads were collapsed and filtered to measure the absolute abundance of every unique TCRbeta CDR3 rearrangement. For each sample, productive Simpson clonality was calculated as the square root of Simpson's diversity index over productive rearrangements. The table was pulled from immuneACCESS by TCRdb, which kept in-frame rearrangements only. Such tables lose some clones; where checked, under half of the loss comes from unresolved V genes, and the rest has no known cause. Clone size and V and J calls were adopted from that table, with D and trimming inferred from the DNA. Within this sample are roughly 190,000 clones, with around 87% of them counted one time only. Together, the top ten hold about 26% of the sample.

The cysteine opens and the phenylalanine closes a CDR3 of 12 amino acids. The read is trimmed to its CDR3 DNA, 36 bases read in frame from base 1. CDR1 and CDR2, looked up from the germline V gene, are SGHDN and FVKESK. The trim is 4 bases for V and 5 bases for J, with a gap of 6 bases between the germline ends. These data belong to a study of blood T cell repertoires in COVID-19 (dated by TCRdb to about 2020). Context from the whole study: Recovered participants in ImmuneRACE Cohort 3 were defined by two consecutive negative NP/OP PCR tests, clearance by a healthcare professional, or resolution of symptoms. Samples from collaborators originated in the United States, Italy and Spain and spanned both the acute and convalescent phases of COVID-19. The prospective study material was composed of cDNA or gDNA derived from T cells, B-cell-depleted T cells, or PBMCs. The dataset comprised deeply sampled blood TCRbeta repertoires from subjects exposed to, actively infected with, or recovered from COVID-19. The repertoires were released in a freely available public database intended as a resource for research on the immune response to SARS-CoV-2. The samples were drawn from two sources: the first 160 participants of the ongoing ImmuneRACE study, and about 1,300 subjects contributed by 6 global collaborators. Sample metadata almost always included a de-identified subject ID, COVID-19 status, age in years and sex. Where HLA class I and class II types were available, the types were taken from metadata supplied by the sample provider, not from assay-based typing. The investigation overall reported the following: Clinical and demographic metadata were provided uncurated, with the amount varying by source and participant.

Enrolling through a virtual design, the prospective study's participants ranged in age from roughly 18 to 95 years and lived across some 23 United States geographic areas. In the prospective study, cohorts were assigned on the basis of participant-reported clinical history obtained from a screening survey and a study questionnaire. In the prospective study, mobile phlebotomists collected whole blood, serum and a nasopharyngeal or oropharyngeal swab from each participant. Over a roughly 2-month period, participants in the prospective study had the option of providing additional blood draws and questionnaires. Before DNA extraction, prospective study blood samples were shipped either frozen or at room temperature.

The chain is assembled from TRBV14 and TRBJ1-5, with an unclear D gene assignment. Sequencing used PBMCs or T cells enriched from blood (not recorded which). This sequence originates from a woman in her forties in a cohort exposed to, infected with or recovered from COVID-19 (not recorded which). The DNA sequence is given as TGTGCCAGCAGCCTCGGGGATCAGCCCCAGCATTTT. This sequence encodes CASSLGDQPQHF. The CDR3, completed at both ends by the reference TRBV14 and TRBJ1-5 genes, gives the full variable domain EAGVTQFPSHSVIEKGQTVTLRCDPISGHDNLYWYRRVMGKEIKFLLHFVKESKQDESGMPNNRFLAERTGGTYSTLKVQPAELEDSGVYFCASSLGDQPQHFGDGTRLSIL.